Presented here are 5 T cell receptor beta chains from one specimen sequenced in a study of blood T cells in healthy people across ages. Sample-barcoded 5' priming and a J-beta primer mix drove a second PCR of about 6 to 12 cycles. TCRdb passed the 5' RACE reads through MiXCR, listing each CDR3 protein once. The data show some 750,000 distinct CDR3 sequences, with approximately 22% seen just once and about 22% held by the top ten. Sequencing was carried out using blood. These receptors were collected from a man between 65 and 85 years old in good health.

This clonotype occurred a few times. One junction end does not reproduce the germline sequence, and a read error may be involved. V usage is TRBV5-1 and J usage is TRBJ1-2; D is unresolved. This CDR3 is built from 13 residues. Germline CDR1 is SGHRS and CDR2 is YFSETQ. The CDR3 sequence is CASSPDINSGYTF. The DNA of the CDR3 is TGCGCCAGCAGTCCAGACATTAACTCTGGCTACACCTTC.

This chain links TRBV27 with TRBJ2-5; 12 nucleotides line up with TRBD2. Per the germline V gene, CDR1 is MNHEY and CDR2 is SMNVEV (reference sequence). This CDR3 is 17 amino acids long. The V segment lost 5 bases and the J segment 4 bases; nucleotides outside the gene matches: 11. This CDR3 reads CASSRTSGVLLGETQYF. Here the CDR3 DNA reads TGTGCCAGCAGTCGGACTAGCGGGGTTCTCCTCGGAGAGACCCAGTACTTC.

There are a few counts of this clonotype. The CDR3, as DNA: TGTGCCACCAAAGTGGGGCTAGCGGAGAGCTACGAGCAGTACGTC. Translated: CATKVGLAESYEQYV. This chain joins TRBV10-3 and TRBJ2-7, with 7 bases that match TRBD2. Germline CDR1 ENHRY, CDR2 SYGVKD. V lost 10 bases, J lost 3 bases, and 15 bases stayed unmatched. The CDR3 extends over 15 amino acids.

This chain connects TRBV28 to TRBJ1-2; the D is unclear. From germline, CDR1 is MDHEN and CDR2 SYDVKM. This CDR3 comprises 16 residues. Trimming shortened V by 4 bases and J by 4 bases, and 19 bases separated the two germline ends. This chain's CDR3 is CASSSSGVLATYGYTF. Here the CDR3 DNA reads TGTGCCAGCAGTTCCAGCGGTGTGCTAGCGACCTATGGCTACACCTTC.

This clonotype was observed a handful of times. The chain joins TRBV3-1 to TRBJ2-5; TRBD2 might be the D (5 bases). The ends were cut back, 0 bases at V and 7 bases at J, with 21 bases in the middle. Looked up from germline, CDR1 is LGHDT and CDR2 is YNNKEL (reference sequence). CDR3 length: 17 amino acids. CDR3 sequence: CASSQDKSLAGGGTQYF. CDR3 sequence (DNA): TGTGCCAGCAGCCAAGATAAGTCCCTAGCCGGCGGTGGGACCCAGTACTTC.